Below are 23 T cell receptor beta chains sequenced from a single sample in a study of early T cells in non-severe SARS-CoV-2 infection. TCRdb processed the 5' RACE reads anew with MiXCR; each CDR3 protein has one entry. The sample lists 100,000 to 130,000 distinct CDR3 sequences, 9% to 13% occurring once. Source material: whole blood. These receptors came from an adult who was a healthcare worker with PCR-confirmed SARS-CoV-2 infection or an uninfected control (not recorded which).

The V gene is TRBV2, the J gene TRBJ1-6, with no clear D. CDR3 size: 16 residues. Germline CDR1 and CDR2: SNHLY and FYNNEI. Trimming pared 6 bases from V and 0 bases from J, leaving 12 bases between. In DNA form, the CDR3 reads TGTGCCAGCAGAGATGGCCAGAGCTCCTATAATTCACCCCTCCACTTT. Protein sequence: CASRDGQSSYNSPLHF.

This clonotype is deemed medium-sized. The chain has TRBV27 and TRBJ1-4, with unresolved D. In germline, CDR1 is MNHEY, CDR2 SMNVEV (reference sequence). V dropped 6 bases and J dropped 3 bases, with 17 bases sitting between them. The CDR3 has 16 amino acids. The CDR3 DNA is TGTGCCAGCAGACTCTTCGGGCGTGAGGCTAATGAAAAACTGTTTTTT. Residues: CASRLFGREANEKLFF.

V usage is TRBV20-1 and J usage is TRBJ2-7, with D perhaps assigned TRBD1 or TRBD2 (5 bases each). The CDR3 sequence is 16 residues long. V shed 5 bases and J shed 0 bases, with 20 bases lying between them. CDR1 and CDR2 from the germline V gene are DFQATT and SNEGSKA (reference sequence). CDR3 DNA: TGCAGTGCTCTCCATACCGGGACCTTGAGCTCCTACGAGCAGTACTTC. Translating gives CSALHTGTLSSYEQYF.

This clonotype was observed a few times. This rearrangement joins TRBV7-9 to TRBJ2-5; 7 nucleotides align to TRBD1. Germline V lookup: CDR1 SEHNR, CDR2 FQNEAQ (reference sequence). CDR3 length equals 19 residues. With V trimmed by 3 bases and J by 5 bases, 21 bases remained unmatched. CDR3 in DNA: TGTGCCAGCAGCTTCCTTAAAGGAGGCCAGGGGGTAAAAGCGGAGACCCAGTACTTC. It codes for CASSFLKGGQGVKAETQYF.

This clonotype showed up many times. The V call is TRBV29-1, the J call TRBJ1-2; 7 bases line up with TRBD1. The CDR3 contains 15 residues. Per germline, CDR1 SQVTM and CDR2 ANQGSEA. V was pared by 7 bases and J by 1 base, with 12 bases of the junction left unmatched. The CDR3 reads CSAEGPTGLNYGYTF. The DNA of the CDR3 is TGCAGCGCAGAGGGACCGACAGGGCTTAACTATGGCTACACCTTC.

The chain recombines TRBV24-1 with TRBJ2-5, with 11 bases aligning to TRBD2. CDR3 length equals 17 residues. With 4 bases clipped from V and 3 bases from J, the junction kept 9 bases outside the gene matches. Germline-derived CDR1 and CDR2 are KGHDR and SFDVKD. CDR3 in DNA: TGTGCCACCAGTGACCCAAGCGTGACTAGCGGGAAAGAGACCCAGTACTTC. It is translated as CATSDPSVTSGKETQYF.

The chain uses TRBV20-1 and TRBJ2-7, with 10 positions matching TRBD1. J was trimmed by 0 bases and V by 2 bases; bases with no gene match: 10. Germline loops: CDR1 DFQATT, CDR2 SNEGSKA (reference sequence). This CDR3 comprises 17 residues. CDR3 in amino acids: CSARNRQGAINSYEQYF. The CDR3 DNA reads as TGCAGTGCTAGAAATCGACAGGGGGCCATCAACTCCTACGAGCAGTACTTC.

This clonotype was seen at least ten times. The rearrangement uses TRBV7-9 and TRBJ1-4; TRBD1 might be the D (5 bases). V lost 5 bases and J 7 bases, leaving 17 bases between the germline ends. Per the germline V gene, CDR1 is SEHNR and CDR2 is FQNEAQ (reference sequence). The CDR3 contains 15 residues. CDR3 nucleotides: TGTGCCAGCAGCCTCCTGTCGGGGCATGGTGAAAAACTGTTTTTT. Its translation: CASSLLSGHGEKLFF.

This clonotype was observed at least ten times. This chain joins TRBV5-1 and TRBJ2-1; D might be TRBD1 or TRBD2, each matching 5 bases. V lost 3 bases, J lost 5 bases, and 6 bases lay in between. Germline V lookup: CDR1 SGHRS, CDR2 YFSETQ. The CDR3 has 12 residues. The CDR3 spells CASSSGHNEQFF. In DNA form, the CDR3 reads TGCGCCAGCAGCTCGGGGCACAATGAGCAGTTCTTC.

The chain carries TRBV20-1 and TRBJ2-1; 13 bases are shared with TRBD2. Germline V gives CDR1 DFQATT, CDR2 SNEGSKA (reference sequence). V was clipped by 3 bases and J by 7 bases; unmatched bases: 6. The CDR3 runs to 15 residues. The CDR3 DNA follows: TGCAGTGCTAGTCGCGGGACTAGCGGGAAAAATGAGCAGTTCTTC. Its translation is CSASRGTSGKNEQFF.

This sequence joins TRBV20-1 and TRBJ2-2; 8 bases match TRBD1. V lost 1 base, J lost 2 bases, and 6 bases stayed unmatched. CDR1 and CDR2 (germline): DFQATT, SNEGSKA (reference sequence). This CDR3 is built from 16 residues. CDR3 in amino acids: CSARAQGAFNTGELFF. Written as DNA, the CDR3 is TGCAGTGCTAGAGCCCAGGGGGCCTTTAACACCGGGGAGCTGTTTTTT.

This clonotype was picked up a small number of times. The CDR3: CASRPPRGRYEQYF. CDR3 nucleotides: TGTGCCAGCAGACCCCCGCGGGGGCGGTACGAGCAGTACTTC. The chain uses TRBV28 and TRBJ2-7, with a weak D call TRBD2 (7 bases). The length of the CDR3 is 14 residues. Deletions cut 6 bases from V and 4 bases from J, with 16 bases between. The V gene's germline CDR1 is MDHEN and CDR2 SYDVKM.

The CDR3 sequence is CASNFDGTNYGYTF. The CDR3 coding sequence is TGTGCCAGCAACTTTGATGGGACTAACTATGGCTACACCTTC. The chain links TRBV5-6 to TRBJ1-2; D gene ambiguous. Trimming took 6 bases from V and 0 from J, leaving 12 bases between them. The CDR3 runs to 14 residues. From germline, CDR1 is SGHDT and CDR2 YYEEEE.

This clonotype has just a few counts. This rearrangement joins TRBV7-8 to TRBJ1-6; 9 positions match TRBD1. The CDR3 length is 16 residues. Germline assignment: CDR1 SGHVS and CDR2 FQNEAQ. The junction had 12 bases not matched to a gene; V was cut back by 5 bases and J by 10 bases. CDR3 bases: TGTGCCAGCAGCCAACCCGGGGGACAGGGTAACTCACCCCTCCACTTT. It specifies CASSQPGGQGNSPLHF.

This clonotype was seen a few times. V usage is TRBV3-1 and J usage is TRBJ2-1; D is perhaps TRBD2 (5 bases). This CDR3 comprises 15 residues. The ends were cut back, 2 bases at V and 7 bases at J, with 15 bases in the middle. Looked up from germline, CDR1 is LGHDT and CDR2 is YNNKEL (reference sequence). The CDR3 region is CASSQPGLRQNEQFF. The CDR3 DNA follows: TGTGCCAGCAGCCAACCAGGACTTCGGCAGAATGAGCAGTTCTTC.

This clonotype was detected ten times or more. The gene calls are TRBV28 and TRBJ2-7; a possible D gene is TRBD2 (5 bases). Germline V gene lookup returns CDR1 MDHEN and CDR2 SYDVKM. This CDR3 has 12 amino acids. The germline V and J ends were trimmed by 2 bases and 5 bases, with 7 bases remaining between them. DNA for the CDR3: TGTGCCAGCAGTTTACCGGGAAACGAGCAGTACTTC. It specifies CASSLPGNEQYF.

The chain carries TRBV5-8 and TRBJ2-7; a weak D match, TRBD2 (7 bases). CDR1 SGHTS and CDR2 YDEGEE come from the germline V gene. This CDR3 spans 13 amino acids. Trimming took off 7 bases at V and 7 bases at J, with 18 bases between the two ends. The CDR3 region has the DNA TGTGCCAGCCGGAGGGGGGGAGCTGGAGAGCAGTACTTC. It codes for CASRRGGAGEQYF.

This clonotype was seen ten or more times. V and J are TRBV27 and TRBJ2-1; tentative D call: TRBD2 (6 bases). The CDR3 spans 18 residues. Germline V gene lookup returns CDR1 MNHEY and CDR2 SMNVEV (reference sequence). V was trimmed by 5 bases and J by 0 bases, leaving 20 bases between them. CDR3 in amino acids: CASSPNGGFGRSYNEQFF. CDR3 DNA: TGTGCCAGCAGTCCCAACGGGGGTTTTGGGCGCTCCTACAATGAGCAGTTCTTC.

This clonotype was detected only a few times. This CDR3 reads CSARDPTSGRYNEQFF. The CDR3, as DNA: TGCAGTGCTAGAGATCCCACTAGCGGGAGATACAATGAGCAGTTCTTC. The chain links TRBV20-1 to TRBJ2-1, with 11 bases matching TRBD2. CDR1 is DFQATT and CDR2 is SNEGSKA in the germline V gene (reference sequence). The CDR3 contains 16 residues. The junction had 5 bases not matched to a gene; V was cut back by 0 bases and J by 4 bases.

The gene calls are TRBV18 and TRBJ1-1; 8 bases map to TRBD1. The V gene's germline CDR1 is KGHSH and CDR2 LQKENI. CDR3 size: 14 residues. With 0 bases clipped from V and 6 bases from J, the junction kept 3 bases outside the gene matches. The CDR3, as DNA: TGTGCCAGCTCACCACCGACAGGGGCGGCTGAAGCTTTCTTT. Its protein product is CASSPPTGAAEAFF.

V gene TRBV4-1 combines with J gene TRBJ2-2; TRBD1 matches at 7 bases. The CDR3 is 15 amino acids. The V gene's germline CDR1 is MGHRA and CDR2 YSYEKL. J gave up 7 bases and V 3 bases, and 8 bases lay outside the gene matches. The CDR3 is CASSQEQGWIGELFF. The DNA of the CDR3 is TGCGCCAGCAGCCAGGAACAGGGGTGGATCGGGGAGCTGTTTTTT.

This clonotype was seen a few times. The rearrangement uses TRBV7-9 and TRBJ2-5, with 7 bases identical to TRBD1. Trimming took 5 bases from V and 5 from J; bases not matched to a gene: 8. Germline V CDR1 and CDR2: SEHNR, FQNEAQ (reference sequence). The CDR3 is 14 amino acids. The CDR3 loop is CASSPPGQMETQYF. CDR3 nucleotide sequence: TGTGCCAGCAGCCCCCCGGGACAGATGGAGACCCAGTACTTC.

This clonotype was recorded many times. V gene TRBV30 combines with J gene TRBJ1-1; D remains unclear. V was cut by 2 bases and J by 6 bases, with 7 bases left in between. CDR3 length: 11 amino acids. CDR1 and CDR2 from the germline V gene are GTSNPN and SVGIG (reference sequence). Here the CDR3 reads CAWSPNSEAFF. CDR3 in DNA: TGTGCCTGGAGTCCCAACTCTGAAGCTTTCTTT. The variable domain in full, completed from reference TRBV30 and TRBJ1-1, reads SQTIHQWPATLVQPVGSPLSLECTVEGTSNPNLYWYRQAAGRGLQLLFYSVGIGQISSEVPQNLSASRPQDRQFILSSKKLLLSDSGFYLCAWSPNSEAFFGQGTRLTVV.